This entry is about one TCR beta chain. Sequenced by immunoSEQ multiplex PCR; TCRdb stores in-frame clones only, minus some. The sample holds just under 85,000 clones, around 90% seen once. This specimen belongs to a study of technical replicates of blood from several donors. This CDR3 has 15 amino acids. Germline loops: CDR1 SGHVS, CDR2 FQNEAQ. With V trimmed by 2 bases and J by 2 bases, 5 bases remained unmatched. Source material: T cells isolated from PBMCs. The V and J genes are TRBV7-8 and TRBJ2-5; the match to TRBD2 covers 7 bases. The clonotype was recovered from a human donor in good health. CDR3 nucleotide sequence: TGTGCCAGCAGCTTACCCTCGGGGGGACAAGAGACCCAGTACTTC. It specifies CASSLPSGGQETQYF.